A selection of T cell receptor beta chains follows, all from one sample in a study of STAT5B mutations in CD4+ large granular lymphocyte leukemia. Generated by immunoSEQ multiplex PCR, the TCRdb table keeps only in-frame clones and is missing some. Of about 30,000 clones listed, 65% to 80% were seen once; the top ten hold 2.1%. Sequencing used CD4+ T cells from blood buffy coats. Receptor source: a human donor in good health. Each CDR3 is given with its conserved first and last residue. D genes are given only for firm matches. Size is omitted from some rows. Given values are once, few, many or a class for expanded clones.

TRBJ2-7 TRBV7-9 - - TGTGCCAGCAGCTTAAACTCCTACGAGCAGTACTTC CASSLNSYEQYF
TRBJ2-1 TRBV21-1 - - TGTGCCAGCAGCAAAGTTGAGGGACTCATTTACAATGAGCAGTTCTTC CASSKVEGLIYNEQFF
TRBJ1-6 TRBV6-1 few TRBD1 TGTGCCAGTGCGGGGACAGGGGCGAATAATTCACCCCTCCACTTT CASAGTGANNSPLHF
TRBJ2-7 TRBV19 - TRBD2 TGTGCCAGTAGTATAAATCTAGCGGGAGAGCAGTACTTC CASSINLAGEQYF
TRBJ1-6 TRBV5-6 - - TGTGCCAGCAGCTTGGGCGCCTGGCTAAGCTCCTATAATTCACCCCTCCACTTT CASSLGAWLSSYNSPLHF
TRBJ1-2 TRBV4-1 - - TGCGCCAGCAGCCAAGATCTCGGCCGGCCCGGGGGCTACACCTTC CASSQDLGRPGGYTF
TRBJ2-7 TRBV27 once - TGTGCCAGCACCCCCCAGGGGTTCTTGGGGGGGCAGTACTTC CASTPQGFLGGQYF
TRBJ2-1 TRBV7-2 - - TGTGCCAGCAGCTTAGCAGCTGGGGCGAATGAGCAGTTCTTC CASSLAAGANEQFF
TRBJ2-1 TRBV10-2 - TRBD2 TGCGCCAGCAGTGAGAGGAGGCTTATGAGCGGGGGGGCCTCTCGGGAGCAGTTCTTC CASSERRLMSGGASREQFF
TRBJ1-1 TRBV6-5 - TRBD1 TGTGCCAGCAGTCCCCGAGGACAGGGGGGCACTGAAGCTTTCTTT CASSPRGQGGTEAFF
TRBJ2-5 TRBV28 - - TGTGCCAGCAGTCCTGGACAGGCGGGGGAGACCCAGTACTTC CASSPGQAGETQYF
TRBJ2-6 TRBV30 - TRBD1 TGTGCCGGTGAGGCAGGGGGCCTTTCTGGGGCCAACGTCCTGACTTTC CAGEAGGLSGANVLTF
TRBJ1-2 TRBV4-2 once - TGTGCCAGCAGCCAAGATTCGACCGTATTTAACTATGGCTACACCTTC CASSQDSTVFNYGYTF
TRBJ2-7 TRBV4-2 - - TGTGCCAGCAGCGACTCCGCGACGGGACATATCTCCTACGAGCAGTACTTC CASSDSATGHISYEQYF
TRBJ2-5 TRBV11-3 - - TGTGCCAGCAGCCAGGGACAAGTAAAAGAGACCCAGTACTTC CASSQGQVKETQYF
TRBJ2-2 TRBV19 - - TGTGCCAGTAGTGTCAGGGTAGCGAACACCGGGGAGCTGTTTTTT CASSVRVANTGELFF
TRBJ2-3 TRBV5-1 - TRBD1 TGCGCCAGCAGCTTAAGGGGGCTGGGCACAGATACGCAGTATTTT CASSLRGLGTDTQYF
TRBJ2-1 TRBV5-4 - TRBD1 TGTGCCAGCAGCTTGCAAGGGGGCCACTACAATGAGCAGTTCTTC CASSLQGGHYNEQFF
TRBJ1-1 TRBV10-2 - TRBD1 TGCGCCAGCAGCGACAGGGGAGACACTGAAGCTTTCTTT CASSDRGDTEAFF
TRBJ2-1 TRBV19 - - TGTGCCAGTAGTACTAATCAGGGGGGTGAGCAGTTCTTC CASSTNQGGEQFF
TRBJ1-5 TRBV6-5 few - TGTGCCAGCAGTACCAAACCCAGGGACCAGCCCCAGCATTTT CASSTKPRDQPQHF
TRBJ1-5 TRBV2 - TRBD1 TGTGCCAGCTCCAACCGGGACAGGAGCAATCAGCCCCAGCATTTT CASSNRDRSNQPQHF
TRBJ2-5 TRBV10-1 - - TGCGCCAGCAGTGGACAGTACCAAGAGACCCAGTACTTC CASSGQYQETQYF
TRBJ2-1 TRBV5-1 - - TGCGCCAGCAGCCGGACCGACAATGAGCAGTTCTTC CASSRTDNEQFF
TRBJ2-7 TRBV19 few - TGTGCCAGTAGTATAGTAGCAGGGCGGGCGGACGAGCAGTACTTC CASSIVAGRADEQYF
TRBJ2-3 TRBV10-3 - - TGTGCCATCAGCCCCGCTAGCACAGATACGCAGTATTTT CAISPASTDTQYF
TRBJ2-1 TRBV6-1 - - TGTGCCAGCAGGAGGGACGGAACTTCCTACAATGAGCAGTTCTTC CASRRDGTSYNEQFF